This T cell receptor beta chain was obtained from a study of shared clonotypes between healthy human individuals. As for the study in general: The people who gave samples were a couple of women and a few men aged 18 to 49. CD8 memory received one plate per donor, CD8 naive two, CD4 memory three and CD4 naive three.

Study-wide findings and caveats: Relative to clonotypes present in all four donors, those not shared had lower generation probabilities.

As for this clone: Its antigen is still unknown.

Data came from immunoSEQ multiplex PCR; TCRdb stores just in-frame clones and leaves some out. The repertoire holds hundreds of thousands of clones, roughly 73% seen once, with 1.5% to 2% in the top ten. Splitting the CD4+ cells yielded a CD45RA+ naive subset and a CD45RA-negative memory subset. V lost 9 bases and J 8 bases, leaving 16 bases between the germline ends. The V gene's germline CDR1 is SNHLY and CDR2 FYNNEI. This CDR3 region has 13 residues. J is TRBJ1-4 and V is TRBV2, with unresolved D. The sequencing sample was made of memory CD4+ T cells sorted from blood. Sample subset: CD45RA-negative fraction. The clonotype comes from a woman in her thirties in good health. In DNA, the CDR3 is TGTGCCAGTGCAAGGGAGGTGGGCGAAAAACTGTTTTTT. It is translated as CASAREVGEKLFF.